This TCR beta chain emerged from a study of beta chain features in type 1 diabetes. Whole-study context: The study examined roughly 100 million sorted cells across all samples. Study-wide points: Type 1 diabetes patients showed a moderate but significant shortening of TCRB CDR3s in all four CD4+ subsets.

Comments on this clone: Its antigen is unidentified.

Every isolated RNA sample was fully reverse transcribed, so sequencing captured expressed TCRB transcripts. Approximately 3.7 million reads per sample on average were obtained from naive, central memory and regulatory T cell samples. Some clones are missing from TCRdb's copy, which holds only in-frame ones; the method was immunoSEQ multiplex PCR. Among 120,000 to 150,000 clones listed, approximately 13% were seen once. Every donor provided one heparinised blood draw, which averaged approximately 100 mL. Per germline, CDR1 KGHSH and CDR2 LQKENI. J gave up 2 bases and V 6 bases, and 4 bases lay outside the gene matches. This CDR3 has 13 residues.

The chain has TRBV18 and TRBJ2-7; TRBD2 aligns across 7 bases. The sample consisted of central memory CD4+ T cells from blood. This receptor was taken from a man aged 18 to 30 with type 1 diabetes. The CDR3, as DNA: TGTGCCAGCTCCGGGGGGACGGCCTACGAGCAGTACTTC. It specifies CASSGGTAYEQYF.